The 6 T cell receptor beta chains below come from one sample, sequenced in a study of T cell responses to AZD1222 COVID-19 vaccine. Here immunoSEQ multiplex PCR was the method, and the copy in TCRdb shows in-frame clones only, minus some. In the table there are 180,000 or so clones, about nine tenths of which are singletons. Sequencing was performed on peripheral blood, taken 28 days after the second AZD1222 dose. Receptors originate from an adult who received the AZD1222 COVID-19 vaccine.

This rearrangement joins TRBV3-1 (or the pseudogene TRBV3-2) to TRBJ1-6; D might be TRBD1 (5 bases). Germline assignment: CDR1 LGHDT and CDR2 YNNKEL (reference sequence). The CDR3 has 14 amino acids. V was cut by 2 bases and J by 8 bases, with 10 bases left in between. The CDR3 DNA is TGTGCCAGCAGCCAAAGCGGGGGGGATTCACCCCTCCACTTT. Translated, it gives CASSQSGGDSPLHF.

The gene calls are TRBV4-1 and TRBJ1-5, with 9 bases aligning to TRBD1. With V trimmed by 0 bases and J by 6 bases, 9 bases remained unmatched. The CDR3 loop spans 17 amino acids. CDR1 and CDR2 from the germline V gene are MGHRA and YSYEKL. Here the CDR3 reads CASSQESTGGAGQPQHF. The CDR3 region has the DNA TGCGCCAGCAGCCAAGAAAGCACAGGGGGCGCGGGTCAGCCCCAGCATTTT.

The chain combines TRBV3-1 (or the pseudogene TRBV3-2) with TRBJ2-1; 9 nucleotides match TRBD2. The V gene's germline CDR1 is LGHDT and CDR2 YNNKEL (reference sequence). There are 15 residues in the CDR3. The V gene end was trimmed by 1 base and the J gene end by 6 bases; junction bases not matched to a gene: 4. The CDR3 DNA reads TGTGCCAGCAGCCAAGGCCTAGCGGGATTCAATGAGCAGTTCTTC. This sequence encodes CASSQGLAGFNEQFF.

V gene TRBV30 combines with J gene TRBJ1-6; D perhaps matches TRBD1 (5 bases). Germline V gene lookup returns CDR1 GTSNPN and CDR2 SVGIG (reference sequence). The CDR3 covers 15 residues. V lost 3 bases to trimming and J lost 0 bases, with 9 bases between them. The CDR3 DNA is TGTGCCTGGAGACAGGCTAGCTCCTATAATTCACCCCTCCACTTT. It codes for CAWRQASSYNSPLHF.

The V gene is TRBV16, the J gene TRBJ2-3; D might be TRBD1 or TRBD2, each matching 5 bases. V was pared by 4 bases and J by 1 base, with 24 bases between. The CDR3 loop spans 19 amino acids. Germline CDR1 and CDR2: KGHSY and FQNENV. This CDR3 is CASSPLDRGQGLGTDTQYF. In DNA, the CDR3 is TGTGCCAGCAGCCCTCTAGATCGCGGGCAGGGTTTGGGCACAGATACGCAGTATTTT.

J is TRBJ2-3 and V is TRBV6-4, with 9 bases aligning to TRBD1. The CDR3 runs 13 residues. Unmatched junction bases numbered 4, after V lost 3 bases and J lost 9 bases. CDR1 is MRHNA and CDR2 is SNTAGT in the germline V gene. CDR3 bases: TGTGCCAGCAGTGAATTCGGACAGGGGACGCAGTATTTT. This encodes CASSEFGQGTQYF.